This record looks at one T cell receptor beta chain sequence and its context. Its antigen is undetermined. Assay used: immunoSEQ multiplex PCR; TCRdb lists only in-frame clones, some missing. The sample lists around 380,000 clones; roughly nine tenths were seen once. Specified treatment: some 20 received Ad26.COV2.S at low or high dose, single or two shots; roughly five received placebo; per-sample allocation not given. At day 63 after the first vaccine or placebo injection, samples were drawn. This entry is derived from a study of Ad26.COV2.S vaccination and SARS-CoV-2 variants. Looking at the study overall: By the intramuscular route, Ad26.COV2.S was given once, or twice 56 days apart.

This CDR3 contains 13 residues. The V gene's germline CDR1 is KGHSY and CDR2 FQNENV. Trimming shortened V by 2 bases and J by 3 bases, and 5 bases separated the two germline ends. Findings of the study overall: While placebo recipients had lower spike-specific TCR breadth, vaccine recipients had more.

The V and J genes are TRBV16 and TRBJ1-5; D gene ambiguous. This specimen consisted of peripheral blood, obtained in a trial of Ad26.COV2.S vaccine versus placebo. This receptor was taken from a person aged 18 to 59 who received the Ad26.COV2.S COVID-19 vaccine or a placebo. This CDR3 reads CASSQRDNQPQHF. The CDR3 nucleotides are TGTGCCAGCAGCCAACGGGACAATCAGCCCCAGCATTTT.